This T cell receptor (beta chain) was obtained from a study of cytomegalovirus exposure and HLA in healthy donors. V was pared by 7 bases and J by 11 bases, with 15 bases between. Per germline, CDR1 SGHAT and CDR2 FQNNGV. The CDR3 consists of 12 residues. Vbeta (60) and Jbeta (13) primers were used in the PCR. Assay used: immunoSEQ multiplex PCR; TCRdb lists only in-frame clones, some missing. The table has about 160,000 clones, about 80% seen once. The sequence was collected from a man between 18 and 35 years old in good health and CMV-seropositive. The sequenced sample was PBMCs. The J gene is TRBJ2-1, the V gene TRBV11-2, with a weak D call TRBD2 (6 bases). CDR3 residues: CASTQGSGQQFF. The CDR3 DNA reads TGTGCCAGCACCCAAGGGAGCGGGCAGCAGTTCTTC.